One sample yielded the 25 T cell receptor beta chains listed below, sequenced in a study of blood T cell repertoires in COVID-19. TCRdb's copy holds only in-frame clones and misses some; the assay was immunoSEQ multiplex PCR. The repertoire consists of fewer than 120,000 clones, with nearly 90% occurring once and the leading ten covering 4% to 5.5%. Material: peripheral blood. Receptor source: a human donor in a cohort sampled during active COVID-19.

The chain carries TRBV27 and TRBJ1-5, with TRBD1 matching 8 bases. The CDR3 is 15 residues long. The ends lost 5 bases at V and 1 base at J; junction bases unmatched: 4. Per germline, CDR1 MNHEY and CDR2 SMNVEV (reference sequence). The CDR3 DNA reads TGTGCCAGCAGTCAGACAGGGGTCAGCAATCAGCCCCAGCATTTT. This codes for CASSQTGVSNQPQHF.

This clone was counted a single time. This sequence joins TRBV5-1 and TRBJ2-5; the match to TRBD2 covers 9 bases. The CDR3 loop spans 14 amino acids. Trimming took 4 bases from V and 1 from J; bases not matched to a gene: 2. Germline-derived CDR1 and CDR2 are SGHRS and YFSETQ. CDR3 sequence (DNA): TGCGCCAGCAGCCGCGGGGGGGCCCAAGAGACCCAGTACTTC. Its protein product is CASSRGGAQETQYF.

In its sample, this clone was seen once. The chain carries TRBV6-6 and TRBJ2-7, with 10 bases matching TRBD2. Unmatched junction bases numbered 6, after V lost 6 bases and J lost 4 bases. Per germline, CDR1 MNHNY and CDR2 SVGAGI (reference sequence). CDR3 length equals 14 residues. This chain's CDR3 is CASSQRTSGYEQYF. CDR3 bases: TGTGCCAGCAGCCAACGGACTAGCGGATACGAGCAGTACTTC.

The chain couples TRBV6-5 to TRBJ2-6, with D maybe TRBD1 (5 bases). Looked up from germline, CDR1 is MNHEY and CDR2 is SVGAGI. The CDR3 covers 15 residues. The germline V and J ends were trimmed by 6 bases and 0 bases, with 9 bases remaining between them. DNA of the CDR3: TGTGCCAGCAGCAGACAGACCTCTGGGGCCAACGTCCTGACTTTC. Encoded protein: CASSRQTSGANVLTF.

The rearrangement joins TRBV7-8 to TRBJ1-1; tentative D call: TRBD1 (6 bases). CDR1 SGHVS and CDR2 FQNEAQ come from the germline V gene. V lost 5 bases and J lost 1, with 11 bases in between. The length of the CDR3 is 14 residues. The CDR3 loop reads CASSLRDKNTEAFF. The CDR3 DNA reads as TGTGCCAGCAGCCTCCGGGACAAGAACACTGAAGCTTTCTTT. Using reference TRBV7-8 and TRBJ1-1 for the parts outside the CDR3, the full variable domain is GAGVSQSPRYKVAKRGQDVALRCDPISGHVSLFWYQQALGQGPEFLTYFQNEAQLDKSGLPSDRFFAERPEGSVSTLKIQRTQQEDSAVYLCASSLRDKNTEAFFGQGTRLTVV.

The chain links TRBV20-1 to TRBJ2-1; the D gene is possibly TRBD2 (5 bases). Germline CDR1 reads DFQATT; CDR2 reads SNEGSKA (reference sequence). The CDR3 length is 14 residues. V was shortened by 3 bases and J by 6 bases, with 15 bases between the two germline ends. The CDR3 loop is CSASRPVGANEQFF. The CDR3 DNA sequence: TGCAGTGCTAGTCGGCCGGTGGGAGCCAATGAGCAGTTCTTC.

This chain links TRBV5-1 with TRBJ2-1; TRBD2 matches 14 bases. CDR3 length: 15 residues. The germline gives CDR1 SGHRS, CDR2 YFSETQ. J gave up 8 bases and V 4 bases, and 5 bases lay outside the gene matches. CDR3 residues: CASSQRLAGGHEQFF. The CDR3 nucleotides read TGCGCCAGCAGCCAAAGACTAGCGGGGGGGCATGAGCAGTTCTTC.

The chain uses TRBV5-1 and TRBJ1-1; 7 bases are a match to TRBD1. CDR1 and CDR2 from the germline V gene are SGHRS and YFSETQ. The CDR3 contains 14 residues. V lost 5 bases to trimming and J lost 5 bases; unmatched junction nucleotides: 9. The CDR3 DNA sequence: TGCGCCAGCAGTAGTGGACAGGAGGGAACTGAAGCTTTCTTT. Its translation: CASSSGQEGTEAFF.

The V gene is TRBV27, the J gene TRBJ2-4, with 7 bases lining up with TRBD1. CDR3 length equals 13 residues. V trimming: 4 bases; J trimming: 3 bases; junction bases outside the gene matches: 0. Germline V CDR1 and CDR2: MNHEY, SMNVEV (reference sequence). As DNA, the CDR3 is TGTGCCAGCAGTTCAGGGGGCAAAAACATTCAGTACTTC. Translation gives CASSSGGKNIQYF.

V and J are TRBV19 and TRBJ2-3, with 13 bases identical to TRBD2. V was clipped by 4 bases and J by 0 bases; unmatched bases: 4. In germline, CDR1 is LNHDA, CDR2 SQIVND (reference sequence). This CDR3 comprises 17 residues. In nucleotides, the CDR3 is TGTGCCAGTAGTAAGACTAGCGGGGGGTCTAGCACAGATACGCAGTATTTT. It is translated as CASSKTSGGSSTDTQYF.

This rearrangement joins TRBV3-1 (or the pseudogene TRBV3-2) to TRBJ1-2; perhaps TRBD1 as D (5 bases). Germline loops: CDR1 LGHDT, CDR2 YNNKEL (reference sequence). The CDR3 sequence is 14 residues long. Trimming took 6 bases from V and 4 from J, leaving 15 bases between them. The CDR3 is CASSHQSGAYGYTF. The CDR3, as DNA: TGTGCCAGCAGTCACCAGTCTGGGGCCTATGGCTACACCTTC.

The CDR3 is CASSDGGYGYTF. CDR3 in DNA: TGTGCCAGCAGTGATGGCGGCTATGGCTACACCTTC. The chain joins TRBV12-3 or TRBV12-4 to TRBJ1-2; no clear D gene. Trimming removed 5 bases from V and 4 bases from J, with 8 bases in between. The CDR3 has 12 amino acids.

The chain uses TRBV5-4 and TRBJ2-7, with a tentative D call TRBD1 (6 bases). The germline V gene has CDR1 SGHNT and CDR2 YYREEE (reference sequence). The CDR3 runs to 15 residues. V was shortened by 6 bases and J by 2 bases, with 18 bases between the two germline ends. The CDR3 DNA follows: TGTGCCAGCACTAAACAGGGCGTTCTAACCTACGAGCAGTACTTC. This gives the protein CASTKQGVLTYEQYF.

This clone was counted a few times. This chain joins TRBV29-1 and TRBJ1-2, with TRBD1 matching 7 bases. Germline CDR1 SQVTM, CDR2 ANQGSEA. The junction had 1 base not matched to a gene; V was cut back by 4 bases and J by 2 bases. This CDR3 comprises 12 residues. The CDR3 protein is CSVGGQNYGYTF. CDR3 DNA sequence: TGCAGCGTTGGGGGACAGAACTATGGCTACACCTTC. Complete variable domain (other parts from reference TRBV29-1 and TRBJ1-2): SAVISQKPSRDICQRGTSLTIQCQVDSQVTMMFWYRQQPGQSLTLIATANQGSEATYESGFVIDKFPISRPNLTFSTLTVSNMSPEDSSIYLCSVGGQNYGYTFGSGTRLTVV.

The rearrangement links TRBV4-1 to TRBJ1-2, with a possible D match to TRBD1 (5 bases). CDR3 length: 14 amino acids. Germline V gene lookup returns CDR1 MGHRA and CDR2 YSYEKL. V lost 0 bases to trimming and J lost 4 bases, with 9 bases between them. CDR3 nucleotide sequence: TGCGCCAGCAGCCAAGATCGGGGGTTCTATGGCTACACCTTC. As protein: CASSQDRGFYGYTF.

The chain recombines TRBV19 with TRBJ2-2, with D maybe TRBD1 (5 bases). CDR3 size: 14 residues. Trimming took 6 bases from V and 1 from J, leaving 9 bases between them. Per germline, CDR1 LNHDA and CDR2 SQIVND (reference sequence). CDR3 residues: CASRPGKNTGELFF. In nucleotides, the CDR3 is TGTGCCAGTAGGCCAGGGAAGAACACCGGGGAGCTGTTTTTT.

This sequence joins TRBV7-9 and TRBJ2-6, with 7 nucleotides matching TRBD1. The CDR3 sequence is 16 residues long. With 5 bases clipped from V and 2 bases from J, the junction kept 6 bases outside the gene matches. CDR1 is SEHNR, CDR2 FQNEAQ, per germline (reference sequence). This CDR3 reads CASSPKDRAGANVLTF. The CDR3 DNA is TGTGCCAGCAGCCCGAAAGACAGGGCTGGGGCCAACGTCCTGACTTTC. Drawing the rest from reference TRBV7-9 and TRBJ2-6, the complete variable domain is DTGVSQNPRHKITKRGQNVTFRCDPISEHNRLYWYRQTLGQGPEFLTYFQNEAQLEKSRLLSDRFSAERPKGSFSTLEIQRTEQGDSAMYLCASSPKDRAGANVLTFGAGSRLTVL.

The chain is built from TRBV5-1 and TRBJ2-1, with 12 bases matching TRBD2. V was pared by 2 bases and J by 3 bases, with 6 bases of the junction left unmatched. CDR3 length: 17 amino acids. Germline V lookup: CDR1 SGHRS, CDR2 YFSETQ. The CDR3 loop is CASSLGLAGSGYNEQFF. CDR3 nucleotides: TGCGCCAGCAGCTTAGGACTAGCGGGGTCGGGCTACAATGAGCAGTTCTTC.

The J gene is TRBJ2-5, the V gene TRBV27, with TRBD1 as a possible D gene (5 bases). The CDR3 is 13 residues long. Trimming cost V 3 bases and J 7 bases, with 12 bases left between them. Germline V gene lookup returns CDR1 MNHEY and CDR2 SMNVEV (reference sequence). The CDR3 region has the DNA TGTGCCAGCAGTTTGGGGCCCACGGGGACCCAGTACTTC. Translating gives CASSLGPTGTQYF.

The chain is built from TRBV5-6 and TRBJ2-1; 12 positions match TRBD2. J was trimmed by 4 bases and V by 5 bases; bases with no gene match: 4. The CDR3 runs to 15 residues. Germline V lookup: CDR1 SGHDT, CDR2 YYEEEE. The DNA for the CDR3 is TGTGCCAGCAGTACGACTAGCGGGAGTTACAATGAGCAGTTCTTC. Its translation is CASSTTSGSYNEQFF.

This clone occurred a few times. The CDR3 nucleotides are TGTGCCAGCAGCCAAGTCGGCGCGGGGAGCTCCTACAATGAGCAGTTCTTC. Translating gives CASSQVGAGSSYNEQFF. The V call is TRBV4-2, the J call TRBJ2-1; tentatively, D is TRBD2 (6 bases). This CDR3 has 17 residues. Trimming left V 1 base short and J 0 bases short, with 13 bases between. From germline, CDR1 is LGHNA and CDR2 YNFKEQ.

The chain recombines TRBV6-5 with TRBJ2-7, with 8 bases aligning to TRBD2. Trimming at V came to 6 bases and at J to 1 base, leaving 5 bases not matched to a gene. This CDR3 is 14 amino acids long. CDR1 and CDR2 from the germline V gene are MNHEY and SVGAGI. The chain's CDR3 is CASSPRGGSYEQYF. CDR3 nucleotide sequence: TGTGCCAGCAGCCCACGGGGGGGATCCTACGAGCAGTACTTC.

The rearrangement links TRBV27 to TRBJ2-2; 7 bases agree with TRBD1. There are 15 residues in the CDR3. Looked up from germline, CDR1 is MNHEY and CDR2 is SMNVEV (reference sequence). After removal of 7 bases from V and 0 bases from J, the junction contained 5 bases not matched to a gene. CDR3 amino acids: CASNTGVPNTGELFF. CDR3 DNA sequence: TGTGCCAGCAATACAGGGGTTCCGAACACCGGGGAGCTGTTTTTT.

The rearrangement uses TRBV25-1 and TRBJ2-2, with D perhaps matching TRBD1 (6 bases). V was cut by 6 bases and J by 5 bases, with 16 bases left in between. In germline, CDR1 is MGHDK, CDR2 SYGVNS. The CDR3 has 15 residues. The CDR3 loop is CASRPTGAVTGELFF. CDR3 DNA sequence: TGTGCCAGCAGACCGACAGGTGCCGTGACCGGGGAGCTGTTTTTT.

V and J are TRBV28 and TRBJ2-1; perhaps TRBD1 as D (6 bases). V gave up 7 bases and J gave up 0 bases, with 13 bases separating them. Per the germline V gene, CDR1 is MDHEN and CDR2 is SYDVKM. CDR3 length: 15 amino acids. In nucleotides, the CDR3 is TGTGCCAGCAACAACAGGGCGAGCTCCTACAATGAGCAGTTCTTC. Translating gives CASNNRASSYNEQFF.